This TCR beta chain was sequenced in a study of T cells in Graves' hyperthyroidism and ophthalmopathy. Findings and limits, study-wide: Ophthalmopathy stood apart from stable hyperthyroidism in a 13 V-J model.

TCR beta CDR3 regions were amplified from RNA. Carried out on the TCR CDR3, a first-round RT-PCR used the HTBI primer set. Using its own MiXCR run on the multiplex PCR reads, TCRdb lists one record per CDR3 protein. The sample holds 660,000 or so distinct CDR3 sequences; just under 45% are singletons and the top ten take roughly 7.2%. Germline loops: CDR1 SNHLY, CDR2 FYNNEI. Unmatched junction bases numbered 5, after V lost 6 bases and J lost 4 bases. This CDR3 region has 14 residues. As concerns this clonotype: No antigen is known for it. A much larger clone is a single base away; this may be a read error.

V and J are TRBV2 and TRBJ1-3, with 8 bases identical to TRBD1. The specimen was peripheral blood or thyroid tissue (not recorded which). The clonotype was recovered from an adult man with Graves' disease, either hyperthyroidism or ophthalmopathy (not recorded which). DNA for the CDR3: TGTGCCAGCAGCCAGACAGGGGCAGGAAACACCATATATTTT. The encoded protein is CASSQTGAGNTIYF.